This T cell receptor (beta chain) came from a study of OX40 agonist ivuxolimab in advanced cancers. Looking at the study overall: The study gave patients intravenous ivuxolimab at 0.01 to 10 mg/kg every 2 weeks.

Study observations and caveats: Normalized T-cell clonal expansion was also low in some nonresponders.

The data were produced by immunoSEQ multiplex PCR, yet TCRdb's version contains in-frame clones alone and is incomplete. The data hold about 45,000 clones, with roughly 94% observed a single time. On this clone: Its antigen remains unknown.

V was pared by 6 bases and J by 4 bases, with 7 bases of the junction left unmatched. Germline CDR1 is MNHNY and CDR2 is SVGAGI (reference sequence). The CDR3 is made up of 15 amino acids. The input for sequencing was CD4+ or CD8+ T cells sorted from blood, taken in a trial of the OX40 agonist ivuxolimab. The V gene is TRBV6-6, the J gene TRBJ2-1; 9 positions match TRBD1. The TCR was taken from an adult with an advanced solid tumor such as melanoma, head and neck, liver or kidney cancer. DNA of the CDR3: TGTGCCAGCAGCCGGACAGGGGTTGAGTACAATGAGCAGTTCTTC. Protein product: CASSRTGVEYNEQFF.